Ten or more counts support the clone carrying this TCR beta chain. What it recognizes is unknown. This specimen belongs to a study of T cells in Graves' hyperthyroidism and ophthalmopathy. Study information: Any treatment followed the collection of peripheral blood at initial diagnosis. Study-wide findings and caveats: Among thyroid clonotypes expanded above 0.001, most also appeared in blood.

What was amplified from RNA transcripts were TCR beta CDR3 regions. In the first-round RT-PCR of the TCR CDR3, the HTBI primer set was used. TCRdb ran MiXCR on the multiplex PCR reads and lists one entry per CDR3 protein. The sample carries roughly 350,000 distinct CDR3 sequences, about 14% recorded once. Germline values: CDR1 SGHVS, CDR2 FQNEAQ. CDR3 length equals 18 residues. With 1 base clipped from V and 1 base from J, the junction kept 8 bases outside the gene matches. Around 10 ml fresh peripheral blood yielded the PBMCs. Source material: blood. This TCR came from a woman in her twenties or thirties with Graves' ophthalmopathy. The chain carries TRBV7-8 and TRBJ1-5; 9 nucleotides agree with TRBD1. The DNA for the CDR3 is TGTGCCAGCAGCTTAGGTGACTACAGGGGGCAGAGCAATCAGCCCCAGCATTTT. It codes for CASSLGDYRGQSNQPQHF.